A single sample gave rise to the 18 T cell receptor beta chains below, sequenced in a study of T cells in Graves' hyperthyroidism and ophthalmopathy. RNA transcripts served as the template for amplifying TCR beta CDR3 regions. TCR CDR3 underwent first-round RT-PCR with the HTBI primer set. TCRdb re-called the multiplex PCR reads through MiXCR, storing one row per CDR3 protein. The sample consists of hundreds of thousands of distinct CDR3 sequences, about 14% of them appearing once. Sequencing was performed on blood. The receptors originated from a woman in her fifties or sixties with Graves' ophthalmopathy.

The chain carries TRBV4-1 and TRBJ2-1; D ambiguous. V lost 6 bases and J lost 10, with 19 bases in between. This CDR3 contains 14 residues. CDR1 and CDR2 from the germline V gene are MGHRA and YSYEKL. The CDR3 here is CASRGLDAPREQFF. CDR3 DNA sequence: TGCGCCAGCAGGGGTCTAGATGCCCCCAGGGAGCAGTTCTTC.

J is TRBJ1-2 and V is TRBV20-1; D remains ambiguous. The CDR3 extends over 12 amino acids. Germline V lookup: CDR1 DFQATT, CDR2 SNEGSKA (reference sequence). Trimming removed 3 bases at V and 4 bases at J, with 9 bases between. The CDR3: CSASDKPYGYTF. The CDR3 nucleotides read TGCAGTGCTAGTGACAAGCCCTATGGCTACACCTTC.

This clonotype was counted ten times or more. J is TRBJ1-1 and V is TRBV27, with a tentative D call TRBD1 (5 bases). CDR3 length: 13 amino acids. Germline V gives CDR1 MNHEY, CDR2 SMNVEV (reference sequence). V lost 0 bases, J lost 10 bases, and 12 bases lay in between. The CDR3, as DNA: TGTGCCAGCAGTTTATCCCAGGGAAGCAGAGCTTTCTTT. Its translation: CASSLSQGSRAFF.

This clonotype was seen at least ten times. The chain links TRBV3-1 to TRBJ2-2; D gene uncertain. The germline V gene encodes CDR1 LGHDT and CDR2 YNNKEL (reference sequence). V was pared by 1 base and J by 5 bases, with 5 bases between. CDR3 length: 13 amino acids. CDR3 in amino acids: CASSQGGTGELFF. The CDR3 nucleotides read TGTGCCAGCAGCCAAGGGGGAACCGGGGAGCTGTTTTTT. The full variable domain, its missing parts supplied by reference TRBV3-1 and TRBJ2-2, is DTAVSQTPKYLVTQMGNDKSIKCEQNLGHDTMYWYKQDSKKFLKIMFSYNNKELIINETVPNRFSPKSPDKAHLNLHINSLELGDSAVYFCASSQGGTGELFFGEGSRLTVL.

This clonotype was counted many times. This sequence joins TRBV30 and TRBJ1-2; D is uncertain. This CDR3 has 14 residues. V was trimmed by 4 bases and J by 0 bases, leaving 12 bases between them. Germline V lookup: CDR1 GTSNPN, CDR2 SVGIG (reference sequence). CDR3 bases: TGTGCCTGGACGGGGAAAAATTCTAACTATGGCTACACCTTC. It yields the protein CAWTGKNSNYGYTF.

V usage is TRBV24-1 and J usage is TRBJ2-6; D is uncertain. Trimming took off 4 bases at V and 0 bases at J, with 12 bases between the two ends. The CDR3 covers 17 residues. CDR1 is KGHDR, CDR2 SFDVKD, per germline. The CDR3 bases are TGTGCCACCAGTGACCCTGAGTGGGGCTCTGGGGCCAACGTCCTGACTTTC. Its translation is CATSDPEWGSGANVLTF.

For this clonotype: Germline and junction disagree at one end, which may indicate a read error. The chain couples TRBV7-2 to TRBJ2-1; TRBD2 matches 10 bases. CDR1 is SGHTA, CDR2 FQGNSA, per germline. The CDR3 has 17 amino acids. The CDR3 DNA follows: TGCGCCAGCAGCCTATTAGCGGGAGGTCTGAAAGGCTACGAGCAGTTCTTC. The encoded protein is CASSLLAGGLKGYEQFF.

This clonotype was detected only a few times. The rearrangement links TRBV19 to TRBJ1-2; 8 nucleotides line up with TRBD1. After removal of 5 bases from V and 6 bases from J, the junction contained 14 bases not matched to a gene. Per germline, CDR1 LNHDA and CDR2 SQIVND (reference sequence). The CDR3 sequence is 16 residues long. This CDR3 is CASSLRSPGQGNGYTF. In nucleotides, the CDR3 is TGTGCCAGTAGTCTGCGCTCACCTGGACAGGGAAATGGCTACACCTTC.

This clonotype was counted ten times or more. The chain has TRBV11-2 and TRBJ2-7; 11 nucleotides align to TRBD2. The junction had 5 bases not matched to a gene; V was cut back by 4 bases and J by 0 bases. CDR1 is SGHAT and CDR2 is FQNNGV in the germline V gene. CDR3 length equals 16 residues. Here the CDR3 reads CASSSPTSGNSYEQYF. CDR3 coding DNA: TGTGCCAGCAGCTCACCGACTAGCGGGAACTCCTACGAGCAGTACTTC.

This clonotype has only a few counts. This chain uses TRBV20-1 with TRBJ2-1, with D uncertain. Germline V gene sequence: CDR1 DFQATT, CDR2 SNEGSKA (reference sequence). This CDR3 is built from 16 residues. Trimming took 2 bases from V and 3 from J, leaving 17 bases between them. This chain's CDR3 is CSARSLLGVFYNEQFF. CDR3 nucleotides: TGCAGTGCTAGAAGCCTTCTTGGGGTTTTCTACAATGAGCAGTTCTTC.

This chain links TRBV7-2 with TRBJ2-7, with D unresolved. The germline V gene has CDR1 SGHTA and CDR2 FQGNSA. The CDR3 is 15 residues long. Trimming cost V 5 bases and J 5 bases, with 19 bases left between them. CDR3 DNA: TGTGCCAGCAGCCAACCCCCTGGGCCTTTCCACGAGCAGTACTTC. Its translation is CASSQPPGPFHEQYF.

This clonotype was recorded at least ten times. This chain links TRBV27 with TRBJ2-7; the D is unclear. Germline values: CDR1 MNHEY, CDR2 SMNVEV (reference sequence). The CDR3 loop spans 11 amino acids. Trimming cost V 2 bases and J 6 bases, with 5 bases left between them. CDR3 in amino acids: CASSLTLEQYF. The DNA for the CDR3 is TGTGCCAGCAGTTTAACCCTCGAGCAGTACTTC.

This clonotype has only one observation. This rearrangement joins TRBV20-1 to TRBJ1-1; 8 bases agree with TRBD1. J lost 0 bases, V lost 5 bases, and 2 bases had no gene match. There are 13 residues in the CDR3. Germline V gene data show CDR1 as DFQATT and CDR2 as SNEGSKA (reference sequence). The CDR3 sequence is CSAGQGLNTEAFF. CDR3 sequence (DNA): TGCAGTGCTGGACAGGGCTTGAACACTGAAGCTTTCTTT.

The V and J genes are TRBV10-3 and TRBJ1-1; D gene uncertain. The germline gives CDR1 ENHRY, CDR2 SYGVKD. This CDR3 is 12 amino acids long. V gave up 0 bases and J gave up 5 bases, with 4 bases separating them. The CDR3 DNA is TGTGCCATCAGTGAGTCTAGTACTGAAGCTTTCTTT. Its translation: CAISESSTEAFF.

This clonotype was picked up many times. This chain joins TRBV7-3 and TRBJ2-3; 12 bases map to TRBD2. Germline CDR1 reads SGHTA; CDR2 reads FQGTGA. V lost 5 bases and J lost 3; bases outside the gene matches: 6. The CDR3 extends over 16 amino acids. In DNA form, the CDR3 reads TGTGCCAGCAGCAAGCAAACTAGCGGGAGGACAGATACGCAGTATTTT. Protein sequence: CASSKQTSGRTDTQYF.

This clonotype came up a few times. This rearrangement joins TRBV6-2 or TRBV6-3 to TRBJ1-5; D is ambiguous. The CDR3 contains 13 residues. V dropped 4 bases and J dropped 5 bases, with 9 bases sitting between them. Germline V gene data show CDR1 as MNHEY and CDR2 as SVGEGT. The CDR3 region has the DNA TGTGCCAGCAGTTTAAATCAGGATCAGCCCCAGCATTTT. This translates into CASSLNQDQPQHF.

This clonotype has ten or more counts. J is TRBJ1-5 and V is TRBV2; 12 bases match TRBD1. This CDR3 is built from 15 residues. V lost 6 bases, J lost 6 bases, and 6 bases stayed unmatched. The germline V gene encodes CDR1 SNHLY and CDR2 FYNNEI. The CDR3 loop reads CASRAGTGGSQPQHF. In DNA form, the CDR3 reads TGTGCCAGCAGGGCCGGGACAGGGGGCTCTCAGCCCCAGCATTTT.

This clonotype was seen repeatedly, ten times or more. The V and J genes are TRBV7-2 and TRBJ2-3; the D is unclear. The V gene lost 1 base and the J gene lost 10 bases, with 9 bases spanning the gap. The CDR3 sequence is 12 residues long. Per germline, CDR1 SGHTA and CDR2 FQGNSA. The CDR3 loop reads CASSLEVGAQYF. The CDR3, as DNA: TGTGCCAGCAGCTTAGAGGTGGGCGCGCAGTATTTT.